These 29 T cell receptor beta chains came from one sample sequenced in a study of OX40 agonist ivuxolimab in advanced cancers. Profiled with immunoSEQ multiplex PCR; TCRdb holds only in-frame clones, not every one. Of about 49,000 clones in the sample, over 90% are singletons; the top ten hold roughly 11%. The sample was CD4+ or CD8+ T cells sorted from blood, taken in a trial of the OX40 agonist ivuxolimab. The receptor set was obtained from an adult with an advanced solid tumor such as melanoma, head and neck, liver or kidney cancer.

This chain links TRBV5-1 with TRBJ2-7; D may be TRBD1 or TRBD2 (5 bases each). The ends were cut back, 2 bases at V and 4 bases at J, with 10 bases in the middle. Per germline, CDR1 SGHRS and CDR2 YFSETQ. The CDR3 runs to 13 residues. CDR3: CASSFGGVYEQYF. The CDR3 DNA is TGCGCCAGCAGCTTTGGGGGTGTGTACGAGCAGTACTTC. Complete variable domain (other parts from reference TRBV5-1 and TRBJ2-7): KAGVTQTPRYLIKTRGQQVTLSCSPISGHRSVSWYQQTPGQGLQFLFEYFSETQRNKGNFPGRFSGRQFSNSRSEMNVSTLELGDSALYLCASSFGGVYEQYFGPGTRLTVT.

The gene calls are TRBV28 and TRBJ2-6; TRBD2 might be the D (6 bases). Trimming pared 6 bases from V and 1 base from J, leaving 10 bases between. The CDR3 has 15 residues. Germline V gives CDR1 MDHEN, CDR2 SYDVKM. The CDR3 coding sequence is TGTGCCAGCAGCTCTCGGGGGTCTGGGGCCAACGTCCTGACTTTC. Translating gives CASSSRGSGANVLTF. Filled out from reference TRBV28 and TRBJ2-6, the complete variable domain reads DVKVTQSSRYLVKRTGEKVFLECVQDMDHENMFWYRQDPGLGLRLIYFSYDVKMKEKGDIPEGYSVSREKKERFSLILESASTNQTSMYLCASSSRGSGANVLTFGAGSRLTVL.

The CDR3 DNA reads as TGTGCCAGTAGATCCCTTCTCTCCGGGACTAGTGTTACCGGGGAGCTGTTTTTT. Protein product: CASRSLLSGTSVTGELFF. The gene calls are TRBV19 and TRBJ2-2; 8 bases line up with TRBD2. This CDR3 has 18 amino acids. Germline V gene lookup returns CDR1 LNHDA and CDR2 SQIVND (reference sequence). V lost 6 bases, J lost 5 bases, and 17 bases stayed unmatched. Looking up the rest from reference TRBV19 and TRBJ2-2 gives the full variable domain: DGGITQSPKYLFRKEGQNVTLSCEQNLNHDAMYWYRQDPGQGLRLIYYSQIVNDFQKGDIAEGYSVSREKKESFPLTVTSAQKNPTAFYLCASRSLLSGTSVTGELFFGEGSRLTVL.

The chain links TRBV7-2 to TRBJ2-7; D could derive from TRBD1 or TRBD2 (5 bases each). Trimming shortened V by 3 bases and J by 2 bases, and 14 bases separated the two germline ends. Germline V gene sequence: CDR1 SGHTA, CDR2 FQGNSA. There are 15 residues in the CDR3. CDR3: CASSLARGSAYEQYF. The CDR3, as DNA: TGTGCCAGCAGCTTGGCTCGGGGCAGCGCCTACGAGCAGTACTTC.

Here the CDR3 reads CASSLAFGISNQPQHF. The CDR3 DNA reads as TGTGCCAGCAGCTTAGCGTTCGGGATCAGCAATCAGCCCCAGCATTTT. This chain joins TRBV7-2 and TRBJ1-5; D gene uncertain. Germline CDR1 and CDR2: SGHTA and FQGNSA. V shed 0 bases and J shed 1 base, with 10 bases lying between them. This CDR3 is 16 amino acids long.

This chain links TRBV7-9 with TRBJ1-1; D is possibly TRBD1 (5 bases). CDR3 length equals 14 residues. CDR1 and CDR2 from the germline V gene are SEHNR and FQNEAQ (reference sequence). With 1 base removed from V and 4 bases from J, the gap between germline ends came to 10 bases. The CDR3 region has the DNA TGTGCCAGCAGCTTAGTTGGGGCCGCCACTGAAGCTTTCTTT. It translates to CASSLVGAATEAFF.

This chain uses TRBV7-2 with TRBJ2-2; D is undetermined. There are 14 residues in the CDR3. Trimming took 5 bases from V and 2 from J, leaving 9 bases between them. Germline assignment: CDR1 SGHTA and CDR2 FQGNSA. CDR3 bases: TGTGCCAGCAGCCCAGTGGGTAACACCGGGGAGCTGTTTTTT. It translates to CASSPVGNTGELFF. Complete variable domain (other parts from reference TRBV7-2 and TRBJ2-2): GAGVSQSPSNKVTEKGKDVELRCDPISGHTALYWYRQSLGQGLEFLIYFQGNSAPDKSGLPSDRFSAERTGGSVSTLTIQRTQQEDSAVYLCASSPVGNTGELFFGEGSRLTVL.

This sequence joins TRBV27 and TRBJ2-7; the match to TRBD1 covers 9 bases. V lost 6 bases, J lost 6 bases, and 9 bases stayed unmatched. CDR1 and CDR2 (germline): MNHEY, SMNVEV (reference sequence). The CDR3 runs to 14 residues. CDR3 loop: CASRHPGQGREQYF. In DNA, the CDR3 is TGTGCCAGCAGGCATCCGGGACAGGGACGCGAGCAGTACTTC.

The rearrangement uses TRBV6-5 and TRBJ2-2; 9 bases map to TRBD1. V dropped 6 bases and J dropped 4; count of bases not matched to a gene: 3. CDR3 size: 14 residues. Per the germline V gene, CDR1 is MNHEY and CDR2 is SVGAGI. The CDR3 DNA follows: TGTGCCAGCAGACAGGGGGCGGGCACCGGGGAGCTGTTTTTT. Protein sequence: CASRQGAGTGELFF.

The chain couples TRBV7-2 to TRBJ2-2; 9 bases line up with TRBD2. The CDR3 runs 15 residues. Germline assignment: CDR1 SGHTA and CDR2 FQGNSA. V shed 3 bases, J shed 6 bases, and the junction held 5 bases outside the gene matches. The CDR3 bases are TGTGCCAGCAGCTTCTTTAGCGGGAGTCCCGGGGAGCTGTTTTTT. Encoded protein: CASSFFSGSPGELFF.

The chain joins TRBV25-1 to TRBJ1-4, with 10 bases identical to TRBD1. CDR3 size: 14 residues. Trimming cost V 4 bases and J 7 bases; bases outside gene matches: 3. CDR1 and CDR2 (germline): MGHDK, SYGVNS. The CDR3 sequence: CASSARDRGEKLFF. The CDR3 DNA follows: TGTGCCAGCAGTGCCCGGGACAGGGGTGAAAAACTGTTTTTT.

The chain links TRBV10-3 to TRBJ1-2; D is unclear. The ends were cut back, 0 bases at V and 4 bases at J, with 12 bases in the middle. This CDR3 is built from 15 residues. CDR1 ENHRY and CDR2 SYGVKD come from the germline V gene. Here the CDR3 DNA reads TGTGCCATCAGTGAGTCGCACGGATCTTTCTATGGCTACACCTTC. Translation gives CAISESHGSFYGYTF.

This CDR3 is CASSPPELGPLQETQYF. The CDR3 DNA follows: TGTGCCAGCTCACCACCTGAGTTAGGGCCCCTCCAAGAGACCCAGTACTTC. The chain employs TRBV18 and TRBJ2-5; no reliable D call. Trimming removed 0 bases from V and 1 base from J, with 15 bases in between. The CDR3 sequence is 17 residues long. Germline loops: CDR1 KGHSH, CDR2 LQKENI. The full variable domain, in which reference TRBV18 and TRBJ2-5 provide the parts outside the CDR3, is NAGVMQNPRHLVRRRGQEARLRCSPMKGHSHVYWYRQLPEEGLKFMVYLQKENIIDESGMPKERFSAEFPKEGPSILRIQQVVRGDSAAYFCASSPPELGPLQETQYFGPGTRLLVL.

The chain employs TRBV30 and TRBJ1-4, with no clear D. Trimming took 4 bases from V and 1 from J, leaving 16 bases between them. CDR1 and CDR2 (germline): GTSNPN, SVGIG (reference sequence). This CDR3 comprises 16 residues. The CDR3 DNA sequence: TGTGCCTGGACACCAGAACTCGGTCGAACTAATGAAAAACTGTTTTTT. Translation: CAWTPELGRTNEKLFF. The entire variable domain, with the rest obtained from reference TRBV30 and TRBJ1-4, is as follows: SQTIHQWPATLVQPVGSPLSLECTVEGTSNPNLYWYRQAAGRGLQLLFYSVGIGQISSEVPQNLSASRPQDRQFILSSKKLLLSDSGFYLCAWTPELGRTNEKLFFGSGTQLSVL.

The chain recombines TRBV2 with TRBJ2-7, with D unresolved. Trimming removed 7 bases from V and 2 bases from J, with 18 bases in between. The V gene's germline CDR1 is SNHLY and CDR2 FYNNEI. This CDR3 is 15 amino acids long. This chain's CDR3 is CASIIRQTPTYEQYF. For the CDR3, the DNA is TGTGCCAGCATTATCAGGCAAACCCCTACCTACGAGCAGTACTTC.

The CDR3 reads CATHREDGRGSYNEQFF. The CDR3 DNA is TGTGCCACCCACCGCGAGGACGGGAGGGGCTCCTACAATGAGCAGTTCTTC. This rearrangement joins TRBV7-9 to TRBJ2-1; 8 bases fit TRBD2. This CDR3 region has 17 residues. Per germline, CDR1 SEHNR and CDR2 FQNEAQ (reference sequence). V lost 10 bases to trimming and J lost 0 bases; unmatched junction nucleotides: 14.

The CDR3 sequence: CASSLGQGAYEQYF. CDR3 nucleotide sequence: TGTGCCAGCAGCTTGGGACAGGGAGCCTACGAGCAGTACTTC. The chain uses TRBV5-6 and TRBJ2-7; TRBD1 aligns across 7 bases. The CDR3 is 14 amino acids. V lost 0 bases to trimming and J lost 2 bases; unmatched junction nucleotides: 2. Germline assignment: CDR1 SGHDT and CDR2 YYEEEE. The variable domain in full, with the rest retrieved from reference TRBV5-6 and TRBJ2-7, is DAGVTQSPTHLIKTRGQQVTLRCSPKSGHDTVSWYQQALGQGPQFIFQYYEEEERQRGNFPDRFSGHQFPNYSSELNVNALLLGDSALYLCASSLGQGAYEQYFGPGTRLTVT.

The chain employs TRBV9 and TRBJ1-1, with TRBD1 matching 9 bases. Germline-derived CDR1 and CDR2 are SGDLS and YYNGEE. The trim removed 4 bases at V and 11 bases at J, leaving 12 bases unmatched. The CDR3 has 14 residues. Here the CDR3 DNA reads TGTGCCAGCAGCCCCAGCACAGGGGGCGATGGGGCTTTCTTT. Protein product: CASSPSTGGDGAFF.

This sequence joins TRBV7-9 and TRBJ2-5; D could derive from TRBD1 or TRBD2 (6 bases each). CDR1 and CDR2 from the germline V gene are SEHNR and FQNEAQ (reference sequence). CDR3 length equals 15 residues. The V and J ends lost 5 bases and 5 bases respectively, with 18 bases between them. The CDR3 sequence: CASSRETGRGETQYF. The CDR3 DNA reads as TGTGCCAGCAGCCGGGAGACAGGCCGAGGGGAGACCCAGTACTTC.

V is TRBV5-4 and J is TRBJ1-1; 12 nucleotides align to TRBD1. Germline loops: CDR1 SGHNT, CDR2 YYREEE (reference sequence). The CDR3 loop spans 15 amino acids. V dropped 2 bases and J dropped 4; count of bases not matched to a gene: 3. The CDR3 region has the DNA TGTGCCAGCAGCTTAAGGGGACAGGGGGCCACTGAAGCTTTCTTT. Translated, it gives CASSLRGQGATEAFF.

The V call is TRBV21-1, the J call TRBJ1-4. TRBV21-1 is termed a pseudogene. The CDR3 is 15 amino acids. CDR3 in amino acids: CASSKLGTTNEKLFF. CDR3 nucleotides: TGTGCCAGCAGCAAATTAGGAACAACTAATGAAAAACTGTTTTTT.

CDR3 in amino acids: CATSRDLGVLQELFF. DNA of the CDR3: TGTGCCACCAGCAGAGATCTAGGGGTTCTTCAGGAACTGTTTTTT. This chain connects TRBV15 to TRBJ1-4, with D perhaps TRBD1 (5 bases). Per the germline V gene, CDR1 is LNHNV and CDR2 is YYDKDF (reference sequence). V dropped 0 bases and J dropped 12 bases, with 17 bases sitting between them. The CDR3 runs to 15 residues.

V is TRBV6-6 and J is TRBJ1-1; D gene unclear. The CDR3 extends over 12 amino acids. CDR1 is MNHNY, CDR2 SVGAGI, per germline (reference sequence). Trimming shortened V by 8 bases and J by 4 bases, and 11 bases separated the two germline ends. In DNA form, the CDR3 reads TGTGCCAGCTTAGCGGGATTCACTGAAGCTTTCTTT. Translation: CASLAGFTEAFF.

The chain combines TRBV19 with TRBJ1-5; TRBD1 matches 7 bases. V lost 6 bases and J lost 7; bases outside the gene matches: 9. This CDR3 comprises 14 residues. Germline loops: CDR1 LNHDA, CDR2 SQIVND (reference sequence). The CDR3 protein is CASSATGPWQPQHF. The CDR3 bases are TGTGCCAGTAGCGCGACAGGGCCCTGGCAGCCCCAGCATTTT.

The chain carries TRBV13 and TRBJ2-5, with a possible D match to TRBD2 (6 bases). V lost 5 bases to trimming and J lost 5 bases, with 18 bases between them. The CDR3 covers 15 residues. Germline CDR1 and CDR2: PRHDT and FYEKMQ (reference sequence). CDR3 DNA: TGTGCCAGCAGCCTTAAGGGACTTCCAGGGGAGACCCAGTACTTC. This encodes CASSLKGLPGETQYF.

The rearrangement links TRBV9 to TRBJ2-7, with TRBD2 as a possible D gene (6 bases). Germline values: CDR1 SGDLS, CDR2 YYNGEE. This CDR3 has 15 amino acids. V was pared by 0 bases and J by 3 bases, with 13 bases between. CDR3 protein: CASSVDQLAYYEQYF. The CDR3 nucleotides read TGTGCCAGCAGCGTAGATCAACTAGCTTACTACGAGCAGTACTTC.

This chain joins TRBV5-6 and TRBJ1-2, with no clear D. Per the germline V gene, CDR1 is SGHDT and CDR2 is YYEEEE. Trimming took off 4 bases at V and 6 bases at J, with 13 bases between the two ends. This CDR3 region has 13 residues. The CDR3: CASSDLRSNGYTF. CDR3 sequence (DNA): TGTGCCAGCAGCGATTTACGAAGTAATGGCTACACCTTC.

V and J are TRBV27 and TRBJ2-7, with TRBD2 matching over 11 bases. The CDR3 contains 15 residues. The V gene's germline CDR1 is MNHEY and CDR2 SMNVEV (reference sequence). V gave up 4 bases and J gave up 6 bases; unmatched junction bases: 8. CDR3 coding DNA: TGTGCCAGCAGTTCCACTAGCGGGAGACTAGGCGAGCAGTACTTC. This gives the protein CASSSTSGRLGEQYF.

The V call is TRBV2, the J call TRBJ2-1, with TRBD1 matching 10 bases. With 6 bases clipped from V and 0 bases from J, the junction kept 2 bases outside the gene matches. Germline CDR1 is SNHLY and CDR2 is FYNNEI. The CDR3 has 15 residues. The CDR3 DNA sequence: TGTGCCAGCAGATGGACAGGGGGCTCCTACAATGAGCAGTTCTTC. Translated: CASRWTGGSYNEQFF.